This T cell receptor beta chain stems from a study of T cells in Graves' hyperthyroidism and ophthalmopathy. Study conclusions and caveats: Most thyroid-expanded clonotypes above 0.001 were also found in blood.

Using RNA transcripts as the source, TCR beta CDR3 regions were amplified. The TCR CDR3 was amplified in a first-round RT-PCR using the HTBI primer set. TCRdb passed the multiplex PCR reads through MiXCR, listing each CDR3 protein once. The sample records fewer than 750,000 distinct CDR3 sequences, roughly 15% being singletons. Clinical symptoms, serum thyroxine and TRAb, thyroid ultrasound and orbital computed tomography were used for the diagnoses. Extraction of PBMCs used roughly 9.4 ml of fresh peripheral blood. The sample holds many counts of this clonotype. Its antigen is as yet unknown. The CDR3 covers 16 residues. V was clipped by 5 bases and J by 2 bases; unmatched bases: 8. From germline, CDR1 is MNHEY and CDR2 SVGEGT.

Input material: blood. The clonotype comes from a woman between 45 and 65 years old with Graves' ophthalmopathy. The chain has TRBV6-2 or TRBV6-3 and TRBJ2-3; TRBD2 agrees at 9 bases. The CDR3 region is CASSPRLAEITDTQYF. The CDR3 DNA reads TGTGCCAGCAGTCCACGACTAGCGGAGATCACAGATACGCAGTATTTT.